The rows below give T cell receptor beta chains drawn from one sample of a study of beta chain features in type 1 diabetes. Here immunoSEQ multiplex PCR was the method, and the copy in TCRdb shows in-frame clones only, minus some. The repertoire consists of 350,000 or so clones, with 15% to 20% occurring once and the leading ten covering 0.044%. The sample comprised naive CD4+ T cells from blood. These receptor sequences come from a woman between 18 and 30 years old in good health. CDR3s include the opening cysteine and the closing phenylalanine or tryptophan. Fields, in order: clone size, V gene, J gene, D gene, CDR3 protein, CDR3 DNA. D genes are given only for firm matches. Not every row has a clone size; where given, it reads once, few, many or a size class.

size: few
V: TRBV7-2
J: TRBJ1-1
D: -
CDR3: CASSRGRNTEAFF
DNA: TGTGCCAGCAGCAGGGGCAGGAACACTGAAGCTTTCTTT

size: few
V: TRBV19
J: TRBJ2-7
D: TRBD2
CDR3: CASSIQRGPYEQYF
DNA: TGTGCCAGTAGTATTCAGCGGGGCCCGTACGAGCAGTACTTC

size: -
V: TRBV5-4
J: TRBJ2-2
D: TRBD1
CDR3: CASSSDRDRELFF
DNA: TGTGCCAGCAGCTCCGACAGGGACCGGGAGCTGTTTTTT

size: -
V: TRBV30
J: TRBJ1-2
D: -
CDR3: CAWRQRAGPGTNHYGYTF
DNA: TGTGCCTGGAGACAACGGGCGGGACCCGGTACAAACCACTATGGCTACACCTTC

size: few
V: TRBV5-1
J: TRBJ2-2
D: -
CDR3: CASSLGQIYTGELFF
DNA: TGCGCCAGCAGCTTGGGACAAATTTACACCGGGGAGCTGTTTTTT

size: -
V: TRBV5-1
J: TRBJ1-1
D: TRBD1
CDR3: CASSPYRGTEAFF
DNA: TGCGCCAGCAGCCCTTACAGGGGCACTGAAGCTTTCTTT

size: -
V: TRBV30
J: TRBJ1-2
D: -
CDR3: CAWTGDRGYGYTF
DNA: TGTGCCTGGACAGGGGATCGGGGCTATGGCTACACCTTC

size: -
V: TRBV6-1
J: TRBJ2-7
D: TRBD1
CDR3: CASTKGQFYEQYF
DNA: TGTGCCAGCACCAAGGGACAGTTTTACGAGCAGTACTTC

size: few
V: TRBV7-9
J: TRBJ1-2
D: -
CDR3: CASSRDNYYGYTF
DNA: TGTGCCAGCAGCCGGGACAACTACTATGGCTACACCTTC

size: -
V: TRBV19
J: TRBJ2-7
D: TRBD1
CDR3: CASSTRGTGEQYF
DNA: TGTGCCAGTAGTACCAGGGGGACAGGCGAGCAGTACTTC

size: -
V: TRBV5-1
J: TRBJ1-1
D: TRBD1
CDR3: CASSHSGTGRTEAFF
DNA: TGCGCCAGCAGCCACTCCGGGACAGGGCGTACTGAAGCTTTCTTT

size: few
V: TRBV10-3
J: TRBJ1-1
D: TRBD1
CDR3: CAISEPYRGRNTEAFF
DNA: TGTGCCATCAGTGAGCCGTACAGGGGGAGGAACACTGAAGCTTTCTTT

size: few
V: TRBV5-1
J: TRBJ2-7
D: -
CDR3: CASSLYRLNSSYEQYF
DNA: TGCGCCAGCAGCTTGTACAGGCTAAATAGCTCCTACGAGCAGTACTTC

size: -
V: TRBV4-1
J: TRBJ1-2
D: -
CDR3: CASSQEAHGYTF
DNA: TGCGCCAGCAGCCAAGAGGCCCATGGCTACACCTTC

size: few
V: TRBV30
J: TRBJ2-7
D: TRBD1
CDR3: CAWSSGSYRGSYEQYF
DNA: TGTGCCTGGAGTTCAGGGAGCTACAGGGGATCCTACGAGCAGTACTTC

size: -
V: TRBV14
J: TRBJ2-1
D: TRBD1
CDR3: CASSFRGSYNEQFF
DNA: TGTGCCAGCAGCTTCAGGGGGTCCTACAATGAGCAGTTCTTC

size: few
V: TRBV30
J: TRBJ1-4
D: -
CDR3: CAWSWTDNEKLFF
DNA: TGTGCCTGGAGTTGGACAGACAATGAAAAACTGTTTTTT

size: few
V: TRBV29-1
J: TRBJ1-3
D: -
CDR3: CSASVTGNTIYF
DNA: TGCAGCGCAAGCGTTACTGGAAACACCATATATTTT

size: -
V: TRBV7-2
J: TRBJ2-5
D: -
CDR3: CASSSLQYQETQYF
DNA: TGTGCCAGCAGTTCCCTACAGTACCAAGAGACCCAGTACTTC

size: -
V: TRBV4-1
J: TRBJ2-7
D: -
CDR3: CASKPYCVLQGCYEQYF
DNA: TGCGCCAGCAAGCCGTATTGCGTTTTACAGGGTTGCTACGAGCAGTACTTC

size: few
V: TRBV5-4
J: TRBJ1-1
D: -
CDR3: CASSLPPGAGNTEAFF
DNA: TGTGCCAGCAGCTTGCCCCCTGGGGCAGGGAACACTGAAGCTTTCTTT

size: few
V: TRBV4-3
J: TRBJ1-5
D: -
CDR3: CASSQEPGERPQHF
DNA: TGCGCCAGCAGCCAAGAGCCGGGGGAGCGTCCCCAGCATTTT

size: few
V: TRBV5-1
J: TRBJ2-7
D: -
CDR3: CASSLAYGEGQYF
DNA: TGCGCCAGCAGCTTGGCGTACGGAGAGGGGCAGTACTTC

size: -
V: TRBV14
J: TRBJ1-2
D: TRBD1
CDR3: CASSRGTAGYTF
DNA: TGTGCCAGCAGCCGTGGGACAGCTGGCTACACCTTC

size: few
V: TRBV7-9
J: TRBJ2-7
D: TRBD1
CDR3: CASSFGTGYEQYF
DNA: TGTGCCAGCAGCTTTGGGACAGGCTACGAGCAGTACTTC

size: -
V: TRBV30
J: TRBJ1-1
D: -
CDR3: CAWSSTRDTEAFF
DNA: TGTGCCTGGAGTTCCACCAGGGACACTGAAGCTTTCTTT

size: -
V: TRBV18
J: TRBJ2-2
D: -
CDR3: CASSPPSTGELFF
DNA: TGTGCCAGCTCACCACCTAGTACCGGGGAGCTGTTTTTT

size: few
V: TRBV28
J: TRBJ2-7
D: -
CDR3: CASSFAPYEQYF
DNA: TGTGCCAGCAGTTTTGCGCCCTACGAGCAGTACTTC

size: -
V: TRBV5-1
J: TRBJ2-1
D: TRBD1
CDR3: CASSLQGYSYNEQFF
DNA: TGCGCCAGCAGCTTACAGGGGTACTCCTACAATGAGCAGTTCTTC